This T cell receptor beta chain was captured in a study of technical replicates of blood from a handful of donors. The repertoire was sequenced with immunoSEQ multiplex PCR; TCRdb's copy has only in-frame clones and lacks some. This table holds 91,000 or so clones, about 96% found once. Germline V CDR1 and CDR2: GTSNPN, SVGIG (reference sequence). The CDR3 covers 12 residues. The V gene lost 7 bases and the J gene lost 6 bases, with 12 bases spanning the gap. This clone has a count of ten or more. Sequencing was done on a sample of T cells isolated from PBMCs. The origin of this receptor is a human donor in good health. V and J are TRBV30 and TRBJ1-4, with unresolved D. This CDR3 reads CASGLRHEKLFF. CDR3 DNA sequence: TGTGCCTCGGGATTAAGGCATGAAAAACTGTTTTTT.